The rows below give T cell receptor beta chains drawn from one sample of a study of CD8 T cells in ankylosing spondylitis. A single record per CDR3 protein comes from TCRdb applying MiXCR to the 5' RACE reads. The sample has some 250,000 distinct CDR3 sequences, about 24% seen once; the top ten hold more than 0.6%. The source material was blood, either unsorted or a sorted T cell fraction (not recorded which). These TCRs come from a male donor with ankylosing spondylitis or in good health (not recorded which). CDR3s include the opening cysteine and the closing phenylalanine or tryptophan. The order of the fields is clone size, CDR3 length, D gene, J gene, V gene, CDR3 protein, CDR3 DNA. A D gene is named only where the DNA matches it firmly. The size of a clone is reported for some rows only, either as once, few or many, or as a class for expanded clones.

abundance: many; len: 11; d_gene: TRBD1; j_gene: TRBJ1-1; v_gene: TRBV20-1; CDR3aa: CSTAMTGEAFF; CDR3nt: TGCAGTACCGCCATGACAGGGGAAGCTTTCTTT
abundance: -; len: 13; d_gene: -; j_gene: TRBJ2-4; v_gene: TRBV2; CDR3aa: CASTIAIMNIQYF; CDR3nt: TGTGCCAGCACTATAGCTATCATGAACATTCAGTACTTC
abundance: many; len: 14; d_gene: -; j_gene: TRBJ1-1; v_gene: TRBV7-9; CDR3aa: CASSLVGVRTEAFF; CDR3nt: TGTGCCAGCAGCTTAGTGGGTGTGCGCACTGAAGCTTTCTTT
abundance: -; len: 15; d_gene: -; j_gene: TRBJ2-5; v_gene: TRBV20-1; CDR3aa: CSARDPRGIPETQYF; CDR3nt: TGCAGTGCTAGAGATCCCCGGGGCATCCCAGAGACCCAGTACTTC
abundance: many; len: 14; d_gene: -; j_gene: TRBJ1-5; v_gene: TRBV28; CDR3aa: CASSLMGVRQPQHF; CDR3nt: TGTGCCAGCAGTTTAATGGGGGTGCGGCAGCCCCAGCATTTT
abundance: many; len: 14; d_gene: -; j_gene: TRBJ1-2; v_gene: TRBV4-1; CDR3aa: CASSLTTVPSGYTF; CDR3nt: TGCGCCAGCAGCCTCACGACAGTTCCTAGTGGCTACACCTTC
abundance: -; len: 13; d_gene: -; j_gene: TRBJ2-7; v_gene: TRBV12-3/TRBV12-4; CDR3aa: CASSLFETYEQYF; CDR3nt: TGTGCCAGCAGTTTATTTGAGACCTACGAGCAGTACTTC
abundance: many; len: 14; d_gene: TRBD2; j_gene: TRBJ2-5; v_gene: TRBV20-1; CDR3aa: CSAPREGNQETQYF; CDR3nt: TGCAGTGCTCCCCGGGAGGGCAACCAAGAGACCCAGTACTTC
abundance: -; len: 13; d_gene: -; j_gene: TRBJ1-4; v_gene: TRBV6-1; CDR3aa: CASRPGGSEKLFF; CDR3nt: TGTGCCAGCAGGCCTGGGGGGAGTGAAAAACTGTTTTTT
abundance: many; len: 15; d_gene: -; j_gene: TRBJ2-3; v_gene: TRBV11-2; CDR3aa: CASSLDGGLTDTQYF; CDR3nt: TGTGCCAGCAGCTTAGACGGGGGGCTCACAGATACGCAGTATTTT
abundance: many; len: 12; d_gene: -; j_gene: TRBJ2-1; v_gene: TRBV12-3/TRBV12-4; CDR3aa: CASNNGGGEQFF; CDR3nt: TGTGCCAGCAACAACGGTGGGGGGGAGCAGTTCTTC
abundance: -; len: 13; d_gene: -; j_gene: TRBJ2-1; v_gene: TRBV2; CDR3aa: CASSTDGDNEQFF; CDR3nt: TGTGCCAGCAGCACGGACGGAGACAATGAGCAGTTCTTC
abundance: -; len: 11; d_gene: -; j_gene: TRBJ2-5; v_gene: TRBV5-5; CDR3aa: CASNLGDTLRF; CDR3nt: TGTGCCAGCAACTTGGGGGACACGTTACGCTTC
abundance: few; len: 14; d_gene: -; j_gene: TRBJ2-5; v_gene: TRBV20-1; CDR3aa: CSARTRVVQETQYF; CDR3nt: TGCAGTGCTAGAACCCGGGTGGTCCAAGAGACCCAGTACTTC
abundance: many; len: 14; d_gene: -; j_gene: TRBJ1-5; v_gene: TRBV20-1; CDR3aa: CSARPRGSGQPQHF; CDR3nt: TGCAGTGCTAGACCTAGGGGGTCGGGTCAGCCCCAGCATTTT
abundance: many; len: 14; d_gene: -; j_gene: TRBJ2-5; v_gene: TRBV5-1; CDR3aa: CASSLEGQQETQYF; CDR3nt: TGCGCCAGCAGCTTGGAGGGACAACAAGAGACCCAGTACTTC